This T cell receptor beta chain was found in a study of T cell responses to AZD1222 COVID-19 vaccine. Study results and caveats: Donors were largely white British and mainly female; clonal diversity was possibly underestimated.

With respect to this clone: Its antigen is undetermined.

Sequenced by immunoSEQ multiplex PCR; TCRdb stores in-frame clones only, minus some. This table holds over 130,000 clones, about 92% found once. The germline CDR1 and CDR2 sequences are LNHDA and SQIVND (reference sequence). V shed 2 bases, J shed 5 bases, and the junction held 7 bases outside the gene matches. The length of the CDR3 is 16 residues. The source is an adult in good health. The rearrangement uses TRBV19 and TRBJ1-5, with 9 bases fitting TRBD1. The sequencing used peripheral blood, collected on day 0 of AZD1222 vaccination. The CDR3 loop is CASSISGTGRHQPQHF. Written as DNA, the CDR3 is TGTGCCAGTAGTATATCCGGGACAGGGCGACATCAGCCCCAGCATTTT.